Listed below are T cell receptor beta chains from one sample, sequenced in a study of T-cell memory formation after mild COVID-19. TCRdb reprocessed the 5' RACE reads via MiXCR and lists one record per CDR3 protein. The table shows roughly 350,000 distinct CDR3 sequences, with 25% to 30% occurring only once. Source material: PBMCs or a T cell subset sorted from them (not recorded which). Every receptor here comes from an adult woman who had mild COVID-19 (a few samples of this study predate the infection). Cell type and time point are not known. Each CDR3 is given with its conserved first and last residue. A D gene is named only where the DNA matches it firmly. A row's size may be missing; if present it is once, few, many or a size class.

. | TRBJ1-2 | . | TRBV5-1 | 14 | TGCGCCAGCAGCCCGGGTGGTACTAACTATGGCTACACCTTC | CASSPGGTNYGYTF
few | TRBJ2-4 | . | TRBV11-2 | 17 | TGTGCCAGCAGCTTAGATCTCTACAGAGGAGCCAAAAACATTCAGTACTTC | CASSLDLYRGAKNIQYF
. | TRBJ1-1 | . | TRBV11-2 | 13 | TGTGCCAGCAGCATACAGAGGGACACTGAAGCTTTCTTT | CASSIQRDTEAFF
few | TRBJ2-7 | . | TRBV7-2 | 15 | TGTGCCAGCAGCTACGAGACAGGAACTACCTACGAGCAGTACTTC | CASSYETGTTYEQYF
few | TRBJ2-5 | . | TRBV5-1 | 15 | TGCGCCAGCAGCCACGGGACTCCCGAGGGAGAGACCCAGTACTTC | CASSHGTPEGETQYF
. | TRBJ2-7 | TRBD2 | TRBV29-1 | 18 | TGCAGCGTTGAAAAACCAGGACAGGGACTAGCGGGAGTCTACGAGCAGTACTTC | CSVEKPGQGLAGVYEQYF
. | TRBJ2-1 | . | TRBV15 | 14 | TGTGCCACCAGCGGAAGACTAGAAGATTTGGGGCAGTTCTTC | CATSGRLEDLGQFF
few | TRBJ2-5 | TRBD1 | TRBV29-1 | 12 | TGCAGCGGACAGGGGGCTCGAGAGACCCAGTACTTC | CSGQGARETQYF
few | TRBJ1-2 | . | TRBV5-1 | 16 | TGCGCCAGCAGCTTTCGGGGGGTCCCGGAAAACTATGGCTACACCTTC | CASSFRGVPENYGYTF
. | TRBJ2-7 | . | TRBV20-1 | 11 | TGCAGTGCCTCCTACGTCAACGAGCAGTACTTC | CSASYVNEQYF
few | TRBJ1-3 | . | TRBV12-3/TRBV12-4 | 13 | TGTGCCAGCAGGGGGACGGCCGGAAACACCATATATTTT | CASRGTAGNTIYF
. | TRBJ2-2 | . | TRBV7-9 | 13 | TGTGCCAGCAGTTCTGTTAACACCGGGGAGCTGTTTTTT | CASSSVNTGELFF
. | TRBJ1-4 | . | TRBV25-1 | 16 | TGTGCCAGCCATAGGATTAAGGAACAGGATAATGAAAAACTGTTTTTT | CASHRIKEQDNEKLFF
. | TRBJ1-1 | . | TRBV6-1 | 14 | TGTGCCAGCCTTATTGGGGCCCGCGGGACTGAAGCTTTCTTT | CASLIGARGTEAFF
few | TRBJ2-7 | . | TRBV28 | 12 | TGTGCCAGCAGTTTGCCATCCTCCGAGCAGTACTTC | CASSLPSSEQYF
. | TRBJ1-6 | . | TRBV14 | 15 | TGTGCCAGCAGCCAGCAGGACGTAAGGGTTTCACCCCTCCACTTT | CASSQQDVRVSPLHF
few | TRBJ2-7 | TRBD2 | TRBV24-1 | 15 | TGTGCCACCAGCGCTACTAGCGGGGGGGACCGCGAGCAGTACTTC | CATSATSGGDREQYF
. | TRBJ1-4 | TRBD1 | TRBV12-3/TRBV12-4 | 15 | TGTGCCAGCAGTATCCGGGACAGCCCTAATGAAAAACTGTTTTTT | CASSIRDSPNEKLFF
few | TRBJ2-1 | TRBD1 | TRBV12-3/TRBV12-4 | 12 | TGTGCCAGCAGTTTAGGGGGACAGGTGGAGTTCTTC | CASSLGGQVEFF
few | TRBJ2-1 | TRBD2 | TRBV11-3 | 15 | TGTGCCAGCAGCTTAGTCGCGGGGGGGCCTTATGAGCAGTTCTTC | CASSLVAGGPYEQFF
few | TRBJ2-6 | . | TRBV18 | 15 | TGTGCCAGCTCCCTGACGGATTCTGGGGCCAACGTCCTGACTTTC | CASSLTDSGANVLTF
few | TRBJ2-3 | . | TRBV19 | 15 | TGTGCCAGTAGTATCGTCGGGACTCCCACAGATACGCAGTATTTT | CASSIVGTPTDTQYF
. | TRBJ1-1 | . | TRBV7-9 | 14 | TGTGCCAGCAGCCCAGGGTTAGGAAACACTGAAGCTTTCTTT | CASSPGLGNTEAFF
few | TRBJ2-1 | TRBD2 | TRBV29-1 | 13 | TGCAGCGTTGAGGGACTAGCGGGAGGTCGGCAGTTCTTC | CSVEGLAGGRQFF